This TCR beta chain was recorded in a study of cytomegalovirus exposure and HLA in healthy donors. In the PCR, 60 Vbeta and 13 Jbeta primers were used. Sequencing was performed with immunoSEQ multiplex PCR; in TCRdb, only in-frame clones are kept and a portion is missing. This table has 170,000 or so clones, about 80% appearing once. Germline CDR1 reads SGHRS; CDR2 reads YFSETQ. This CDR3 comprises 15 residues. The V segment lost 0 bases and the J segment 4 bases; nucleotides outside the gene matches: 2. This clone was detected a few times. This TCR was sampled from a man in his thirties or forties in good health and CMV-seropositive. The sample was PBMCs. The V call is TRBV5-1, the J call TRBJ2-7, with 12 bases aligning to TRBD2. CDR3 DNA: TGCGCCAGCAGCTTGGGGACTAGCGGGATGTACGAGCAGTACTTC. Translation: CASSLGTSGMYEQYF.